The 21 T cell receptor beta chains listed next were all sequenced from one sample in a study of T-cell reconstitution after alpha-beta-depleted transplantation in children. These receptors lack a known antigen. The study's findings and limits: T-cell counts and diversity at one year post-transplant came mainly from newly produced T cells.

It was with unique molecular identifiers that the TCRbeta library was prepared. A single record per CDR3 protein comes from TCRdb applying MiXCR to the PCR reads. The sample holds about 300,000 distinct CDR3 sequences, less than 9.5% seen once. Sequencing used peripheral blood, obtained 360 days after TCRalphabeta/CD19-depleted stem cell transplant. The receptors were sampled from a female patient aged 2-9 years who had a stem cell transplant for Fanconi anemia, so the T cells may come from the graft donor.

The chain carries TRBV6-5 and TRBJ2-1; no firm D call. The V gene's germline CDR1 is MNHEY and CDR2 SVGAGI. This CDR3 has 11 amino acids. Trimming left V 6 bases short and J 8 bases short, with 8 bases between. In DNA form, the CDR3 reads TGTGCCAGCAGCTCCTCCGATGAGCAGTTCTTC. Translation gives CASSSSDEQFF.

The chain couples TRBV20-1 to TRBJ1-3; TRBD1 matches at 7 bases. V lost 2 bases, J lost 4 bases, and 5 bases stayed unmatched. CDR1 and CDR2 from the germline V gene are DFQATT and SNEGSKA (reference sequence). The CDR3 spans 14 residues. The CDR3 reads CSARNRGGGNTIYF. As DNA, the CDR3 is TGCAGTGCTAGAAACAGGGGTGGGGGAAACACCATATATTTT.

The sample holds a few counts of this clonotype. This chain joins TRBV7-3 and TRBJ2-7; TRBD2 matches at 8 bases. J gave up 1 base and V 6 bases, and 11 bases lay outside the gene matches. CDR3 length equals 16 residues. The germline V gene encodes CDR1 SGHTA and CDR2 FQGTGA. CDR3: CASRRIGGDRSYEQYF. In DNA form, the CDR3 reads TGTGCCAGCAGACGTATCGGGGGGGATCGGTCCTACGAGCAGTACTTC.

Only a few counts were recorded for this clonotype. This sequence joins TRBV18 and TRBJ2-7, with 7 bases matching TRBD2. Losses at the gene ends were 1 base for V and 6 bases for J; bases not matched to a gene: 9. Germline lookup yields CDR1 KGHSH and CDR2 LQKENI. The CDR3 consists of 15 residues. CDR3 sequence: CASSPLDAGVGEQYF. CDR3 bases: TGTGCCAGCTCACCACTGGACGCGGGAGTTGGCGAGCAGTACTTC.

The gene calls are TRBV13 and TRBJ2-2, with D perhaps matching TRBD2 (6 bases). Trimming left V 4 bases short and J 0 bases short, with 6 bases between. Germline CDR1 reads PRHDT; CDR2 reads FYEKMQ (reference sequence). The CDR3 runs 14 residues. DNA for the CDR3: TGTGCCAGCAGCTGGAGGGCGAACACCGGGGAGCTGTTTTTT. Translating it yields CASSWRANTGELFF.

The chain has TRBV4-2 and TRBJ2-1, with D perhaps matching TRBD2 (6 bases). The CDR3 is 14 amino acids. Germline CDR1 LGHNA, CDR2 YNFKEQ. The V end was cut by 1 base, the J end by 10 bases, with 14 bases between. The CDR3 DNA follows: TGTGCCAGCAGCCAAGTGCAGGGAGGTGAAGAGCAGTTCTTC. This gives the protein CASSQVQGGEEQFF.

This clonotype was recorded many times. V is TRBV20-1 and J is TRBJ2-2; 7 nucleotides match TRBD1. This CDR3 comprises 16 residues. Trimming removed 0 bases from V and 5 bases from J; junction bases left unmatched: 9. Germline V gene data show CDR1 as DFQATT and CDR2 as SNEGSKA (reference sequence). The CDR3 DNA reads TGCAGTGCTAGAGATATGAGGGGGCAGGGGACCGGGGAGCTGTTTTTT. Translation gives CSARDMRGQGTGELFF.

This clonotype was observed many times. The genes are TRBV28 and TRBJ1-1; D possibly corresponds to TRBD1 (5 bases). Deletions cut 5 bases from V and 5 bases from J, with 12 bases between. Germline loops: CDR1 MDHEN, CDR2 SYDVKM. The CDR3 contains 13 residues. The CDR3 coding sequence is TGTGCCAGCAGTCAGGAGGGGAGGACTGAAGCTTTCTTT. It specifies CASSQEGRTEAFF.

The table lists this clonotype with many counts. The V call is TRBV28, the J call TRBJ2-2; unclear D gene. This CDR3 has 10 amino acids. Per germline, CDR1 MDHEN and CDR2 SYDVKM. The ends were cut back, 10 bases at V and 5 bases at J, with 5 bases in the middle. The CDR3 loop is CATSTGELFF. For the CDR3, the DNA is TGTGCCACCTCGACCGGGGAGCTGTTTTTT.

This clonotype was observed a handful of times. The V call is TRBV20-1, the J call TRBJ2-5; TRBD1 matches 7 bases. CDR1 and CDR2 (germline): DFQATT, SNEGSKA (reference sequence). J lost 5 bases, V lost 1 base, and 10 bases had no gene match. The CDR3 runs to 15 residues. The CDR3: CSARARQGLWETQYF. The DNA of the CDR3 is TGCAGTGCTAGAGCAAGACAGGGTTTATGGGAGACCCAGTACTTC.

The rearrangement joins TRBV4-2 to TRBJ1-2, with D uncertain. CDR3 size: 12 residues. CDR1 is LGHNA, CDR2 YNFKEQ, per germline. Trimming took off 8 bases at V and 5 bases at J, with 12 bases between the two ends. The CDR3 bases are TGTGCCAGCGGCCCCGGGTTGTATGGCTACACCTTC. It specifies CASGPGLYGYTF.

This clonotype was counted between two and nine times. The chain uses TRBV27 and TRBJ2-1, with TRBD2 matching 7 bases. The CDR3 consists of 16 residues. With 2 bases clipped from V and 2 bases from J, the junction kept 6 bases outside the gene matches. CDR1 MNHEY and CDR2 SMNVEV come from the germline V gene (reference sequence). The CDR3 sequence: CASSLPGLAAYNEQFF. CDR3 DNA: TGTGCCAGCAGTTTACCGGGCCTAGCGGCCTACAATGAGCAGTTCTTC.

This chain links TRBV2 with TRBJ1-5; TRBD1 matches 9 bases. With V trimmed by 3 bases and J by 0 bases, 12 bases remained unmatched. The germline V gene encodes CDR1 SNHLY and CDR2 FYNNEI. The CDR3 extends over 19 amino acids. CDR3 coding DNA: TGTGCCAGCAGTGACCCCCCGGGACAGGGCCCTTATAGCAATCAGCCCCAGCATTTT. It translates to CASSDPPGQGPYSNQPQHF.

This clonotype was seen many times. The V call is TRBV25-1, the J call TRBJ2-1; weak D call: TRBD2 (5 bases). CDR3 length: 14 residues. Germline CDR1 and CDR2: MGHDK and SYGVNS. V shed 5 bases and J shed 4 bases, with 12 bases lying between them. CDR3 coding DNA: TGTGCCAGCAGTCCGAGCGGAAGATACAATGAGCAGTTCTTC. It is translated as CASSPSGRYNEQFF.

This clonotype was seen more than once but under ten times. The rearrangement uses TRBV27 and TRBJ2-7, with 7 bases fitting TRBD2. CDR1 is MNHEY, CDR2 SMNVEV, per germline (reference sequence). The junction had 11 bases not matched to a gene; V was cut back by 5 bases and J by 4 bases. This CDR3 spans 15 amino acids. CDR3 nucleotides: TGTGCCAGCAGTCCAAGGGCGGGAGATCCATACGAGCAGTACTTC. Translating gives CASSPRAGDPYEQYF.

The chain links TRBV10-3 to TRBJ2-1; D possibly corresponds to TRBD2 (6 bases). This CDR3 comprises 14 residues. V lost 3 bases and J lost 0, with 6 bases in between. CDR1 and CDR2 (germline): ENHRY, SYGVKD. This CDR3 is CAISDGSSYNEQFF. The CDR3 DNA is TGTGCCATCAGTGACGGGAGCTCCTACAATGAGCAGTTCTTC.

There are many counts of this clonotype. CDR3 DNA sequence: TGTGCCAGCAGCCATCCAGGGAGTGAAAAACTGTTTTTT. Translated: CASSHPGSEKLFF. The chain links TRBV7-6 to TRBJ1-4; a weak D match, TRBD1 (5 bases). This CDR3 has 13 amino acids. Between the trimmed V and J ends, which lost 5 bases and 7 bases, there was a span of 11 bases. CDR1 and CDR2 (germline): SGHVS, FNYEAQ. Variable domain in full (rest from reference TRBV7-6 and TRBJ1-4): GAGVSQSPRYKVTKRGQDVALRCDPISGHVSLYWYRQALGQGPEFLTYFNYEAQQDKSGLPNDRFSAERPEGSISTLTIQRTEQRDSAMYRCASSHPGSEKLFFGSGTQLSVL.

This clonotype has at least ten counts. The gene calls are TRBV11-2 and TRBJ2-3, with 8 bases aligning to TRBD1. The CDR3 is 16 residues long. CDR1 and CDR2 from the germline V gene are SGHAT and FQNNGV. V shed 1 base and J 1 base; nucleotides not matched to a gene: 4. CDR3 nucleotides: TGTGCCAGCAGCTTAGTGACAGGGGTGGGCACAGATACGCAGTATTTT. Translating it yields CASSLVTGVGTDTQYF.

Ten or more counts support this clonotype. This chain joins TRBV30 and TRBJ2-2; 7 nucleotides agree with TRBD1. Germline V gene sequence: CDR1 GTSNPN, CDR2 SVGIG (reference sequence). The V gene end was trimmed by 2 bases and the J gene end by 6 bases; junction bases not matched to a gene: 3. This CDR3 is 13 amino acids long. CDR3 in amino acids: CAWSWQGAGELFF. The CDR3, as DNA: TGTGCCTGGAGTTGGCAGGGGGCCGGGGAGCTGTTTTTT.

This clonotype was seen a handful of times. This chain uses TRBV20-1 with TRBJ2-7, with 11 bases fitting TRBD2. The CDR3 covers 14 residues. The J segment lost 4 bases and the V segment lost 8 bases, leaving 10 bases of the junction unmatched. Germline lookup yields CDR1 DFQATT and CDR2 SNEGSKA (reference sequence). The CDR3 is CSSPLAGGIYEQYF. The DNA of the CDR3 is TGCAGTTCCCCGCTAGCGGGGGGAATTTACGAGCAGTACTTC.

This clonotype occurred many times. This chain connects TRBV12-3 or TRBV12-4 to TRBJ1-1; the D is unclear. Trimming cost V 1 base and J 5 bases, with 11 bases left between them. This CDR3 is built from 14 residues. CDR3 sequence reads: CASSLDWGYTEAFF. The CDR3, as DNA: TGTGCCAGCAGTTTAGATTGGGGTTATACTGAAGCTTTCTTT.